The 14 T cell receptor beta chains below were found in one sample sequenced in a study of blood T cell repertoires in COVID-19. Clones were sequenced by immunoSEQ multiplex PCR, and TCRdb holds only the in-frame ones, with some missing. The sample comprises about 210,000 clones, 85% to 90% of which are singletons, and roughly 6.2% rests with the top ten. Sequencing used peripheral blood. These receptors were collected from a man in his fifties or sixties who had recovered from COVID-19.

This chain uses TRBV30 with TRBJ2-7, with 7 bases that match TRBD1. Trimming cost V 0 bases and J 0 bases; bases outside gene matches: 8. Germline lookup yields CDR1 GTSNPN and CDR2 SVGIG (reference sequence). There are 16 residues in the CDR3. The CDR3 DNA reads as TGTGCCTGGAGTGTAGGGGGCTCGGTCCGCTCCTACGAGCAGTACTTC. Translating it yields CAWSVGGSVRSYEQYF. Full variable domain (outside the CDR3, taken from reference TRBV30 and TRBJ2-7): SQTIHQWPATLVQPVGSPLSLECTVEGTSNPNLYWYRQAAGRGLQLLFYSVGIGQISSEVPQNLSASRPQDRQFILSSKKLLLSDSGFYLCAWSVGGSVRSYEQYFGPGTRLTVT.

The chain couples TRBV19 to TRBJ1-2; D is unclear. The CDR3 sequence is 12 residues long. Trimming took off 5 bases at V and 8 bases at J, with 12 bases between the two ends. Germline-derived CDR1 and CDR2 are LNHDA and SQIVND (reference sequence). CDR3 residues: CASSAAPGGYTF. CDR3 DNA: TGTGCCAGTAGTGCGGCCCCCGGGGGCTACACCTTC.

This chain connects TRBV5-1 to TRBJ2-1, with D hard to call. CDR1 SGHRS and CDR2 YFSETQ come from the germline V gene. The CDR3 has 15 amino acids. Between the trimmed V and J ends, which lost 0 bases and 0 bases, there was a span of 7 bases. CDR3 protein: CASSLEPSSYNEQFF. The CDR3 DNA reads TGCGCCAGCAGCTTGGAGCCGAGCTCCTACAATGAGCAGTTCTTC.

This clone was recorded once. Other DNA sequences in this specimen translate into the identical CDR3. The chain recombines TRBV18 with TRBJ1-2, with a tentative D call TRBD1 (5 bases). Germline V lookup: CDR1 KGHSH, CDR2 LQKENI. This CDR3 is built from 14 residues. V dropped 3 bases and J dropped 6 bases, with 14 bases sitting between them. The CDR3 DNA follows: TGTGCCAGCTCACCCCCTGCAGGGATTGATGGCTACACCTTC. Its protein is CASSPPAGIDGYTF.

The chain couples TRBV5-1 to TRBJ2-7; D is undetermined. V was clipped by 0 bases and J by 2 bases, with 9 bases between them. The germline gives CDR1 SGHRS, CDR2 YFSETQ. CDR3 length: 14 residues. CDR3 bases: TGCGCCAGCAGCTTGGATGTGGGCCCCTACGAGCAGTACTTC. Its translation: CASSLDVGPYEQYF.

The J gene is TRBJ2-5, the V gene TRBV7-9; 12 nucleotides match TRBD2. Trimming took 3 bases from V and 1 from J; bases not matched to a gene: 3. This CDR3 comprises 16 residues. CDR1 and CDR2 from the germline V gene are SEHNR and FQNEAQ (reference sequence). The CDR3 reads CASSFGTSGLQETQYF. The CDR3 nucleotides read TGTGCCAGCAGCTTCGGGACTAGCGGGCTCCAAGAGACCCAGTACTTC.

This chain joins TRBV25-1 and TRBJ2-3; D is possibly TRBD1 (6 bases). V lost 5 bases and J lost 4, with 13 bases in between. CDR1 is MGHDK and CDR2 is SYGVNS in the germline V gene. The CDR3 contains 14 residues. CDR3 DNA: TGTGCCAGCAGTTCCTACAGGGTTGCAGATACGCAGTATTTT. It codes for CASSSYRVADTQYF.

This chain connects TRBV1 to TRBJ2-1; the table's TRBD2 call for D was not verified on the DNA. TRBV1 is listed as a pseudogene. The CDR3 is made up of 17 amino acids. CDR3 residues: CTSSQGKERDWYNEQFF. Written as DNA, the CDR3 is TGCACCAGCAGCCAGGGGAAAGAGCGGGATTGGTACAATGAGCAGTTCTTC.

The V and J genes are TRBV15 and TRBJ1-1; D is unclear. The CDR3 runs 15 residues. Germline loops: CDR1 LNHNV, CDR2 YYDKDF (reference sequence). The V end was cut by 1 base, the J end by 0 bases, with 9 bases between. The CDR3 is CATSRVSAVNTEAFF. The CDR3 nucleotides are TGTGCCACCAGCAGAGTGAGCGCGGTGAACACTGAAGCTTTCTTT.

The rearrangement links TRBV28 to TRBJ2-7; maybe TRBD2 (5 bases). Germline V CDR1 and CDR2: MDHEN, SYDVKM. The CDR3 is 13 residues long. V was pared by 3 bases and J by 12 bases, with 18 bases between. CDR3 sequence: CASSFRAAPGWYF. CDR3 nucleotides: TGTGCCAGCAGTTTCAGAGCGGCGCCTGGTTGGTACTTC.

V is TRBV27 and J is TRBJ1-2, with D unresolved. The V and J ends lost 2 bases and 8 bases respectively, with 12 bases between them. The CDR3 sequence is 13 residues long. The germline CDR1 and CDR2 sequences are MNHEY and SMNVEV (reference sequence). CDR3: CASSLGGLAGYTF. The CDR3 DNA sequence: TGTGCCAGCAGTTTAGGAGGACTTGCAGGCTACACCTTC.

This clone has a single count. V gene TRBV5-1 combines with J gene TRBJ2-2, with D possibly being TRBD1 (5 bases). The length of the CDR3 is 16 residues. Germline assignment: CDR1 SGHRS and CDR2 YFSETQ. V lost 0 bases to trimming and J lost 1 base, with 10 bases between them. This chain's CDR3 is CASSLAEQGNTGELFF. CDR3 nucleotides: TGCGCCAGCAGCTTGGCTGAGCAGGGGAACACCGGGGAGCTGTTTTTT.

The V and J genes are TRBV19 and TRBJ1-5, with 7 bases that match TRBD1. The CDR3 consists of 16 residues. Germline V gene sequence: CDR1 LNHDA, CDR2 SQIVND (reference sequence). Trimming cost V 5 bases and J 1 base; bases outside gene matches: 8. In DNA form, the CDR3 reads TGTGCCAGTAGTGGACGGGACAGTAGGAGCAATCAGCCCCAGCATTTT. Translating it yields CASSGRDSRSNQPQHF.

This clone occurred once. The chain has TRBV5-6 and TRBJ1-1; possible D gene TRBD1, 5 bases. The CDR3 runs 14 residues. V was clipped by 2 bases and J by 1 base, with 9 bases between them. Germline V gene sequence: CDR1 SGHDT, CDR2 YYEEEE. The CDR3 bases are TGTGCCAGCAGCTTCGCCCAGGGGAACACTGAAGCTTTCTTT. It encodes CASSFAQGNTEAFF.